This T cell receptor (beta chain) was sequenced for a study of CD8 T cells in Susac syndrome. Sequencing of TCR beta was performed on blood CD8+ and CD4+ T cells. Included as multiple sclerosis controls were treatment-naive patients who had stable or active relapsing-remitting disease. The CD8+ and CD4+ T cells were isolated magnetically using a negative isolation approach, whereas the TEMRA cells were enriched by FACS. Random-hexamer reverse transcription was applied to about 0.45 to 1 ug RNA. TCR beta CDR3 was amplified by immunoSEQ covering 54 Vbeta and 13 Jbeta. TCRdb re-called the immunoSEQ multiplex PCR reads with MiXCR, one entry per CDR3 protein. This table has about 150,000 distinct CDR3 sequences, around 95% appearing once. This clonotype was obtained from a human donor with multiple sclerosis. Material for sequencing was CD8+ T cells from PBMCs.

CDR3 coding DNA: TGTGCCAGCAGCGGGGGACAGGTCTCTGGGGCCAACGTCCTGACTTTC. Its protein product is CASSGGQVSGANVLTF. J is TRBJ2-6 and V is TRBV7-9; 8 bases match TRBD1. Trimming removed 5 bases from V and 0 bases from J; junction bases left unmatched: 3. The CDR3 length is 16 residues. The germline CDR1 and CDR2 sequences are SEHNR and FQNEAQ (reference sequence).